This T cell receptor (beta chain) appears in the sequencing data of a study of naive and memory T cell subsets (TCRdb year 2017). In terms of the full investigation: In the figure summarizing the skin biopsy and whole blood samples, 10 or so blood donors, 7 tuberculin skin test biopsies and 3 saline control biopsies were reported. PCR2 was typically performed as a SYBR Green qPCR that was stopped at a set threshold, although end-point PCR (around 6 cycles) could be used instead for low-input samples.

The CDR3 starts with the cysteine, ends with the phenylalanine, and has 13 residues. The entry retains the CDR3 DNA only, 39 bases that are in frame from base 1. V and J lose 2 bases and 2 bases, and a span of 7 bases separates them. Per the germline V gene, MNHEY is the CDR1 and SVGAGI is the CDR2. This clonotype has just a few counts. Which antigen it targets is not known. Base qualities were left out, and no much larger clone turns up one base away. Libraries were made using 5' RACE. The ligated cDNA was amplified in four rounds of PCR with nested alpha and beta constant region primers together with the SP2 primer. For the blood and skin samples, reverse transcription of TCR RNA was done with SuperScript IV along with alpha and beta constant region primers. Using T4 RNA ligase 1, an oligonucleotide carrying both the Illumina SP2 primer and a UMI was ligated onto the 3' end of the cDNA. The 12-nucleotide UMI was composed of two random hexamers separated by an eight-base spacer, which was included to prevent hairpin formation. From the second PCR onward, the TCR alpha and beta chain libraries were handled separately, and dual indexing was used for multiplexing. After pooling, the indexed libraries were analyzed by capillary electrophoresis and sequenced on either an Illumina MiSeq or NextSeq. PhiX DNA at roughly 4.5-7.5% was added to the libraries to raise base diversity and improve cluster recognition. The paper's data handling went like this. Demultiplexor took UMIs from read 2, joined the UMIs to the TCR sequence from read 1, and separated reads according to sample indices. V and J genes and V-J junctions were identified by Decombinator, and each TCR was assigned a five-part identifier that included V and J deletions. Collapsinator used UMIs to correct sequencing errors and PCR amplification heterogeneity, producing a UMI-based abundance for each TCR. CDR3Translator turned identifiers into nucleotide sequence, translated the nucleotide sequence into amino acids, and pulled out CDR3 regions based on terminal motifs. After normalization to the amount of input RNA, the error-corrected alpha and beta TCR counts from blood and from skin were compared. TCRdb reprocessing: public reads trimmed at Q25 with fastp, clones called with MiXCR, in-frame beta chains kept. Rows merge per CDR3 protein into single entries with the most common DNA and genes. These V and J calls are TCRdb output, not the study's own analysis. This sample comprises about 57,000 distinct CDR3 sequences, more than 7.5% of them detected only once. The ten top clones hold approximately 9.4% of the sample.

The study described a robust, sensitive protocol for amplifying, sequencing and analyzing TCRs, using 3' ligation of a UMI-containing oligonucleotide to TCR cDNA. For whole blood analysis, more than 2 ml of peripheral blood was drawn from adult healthy volunteers into Tempus tubes, and RNA was extracted according to the manufacturer's instructions. Total RNA, without cell sorting, was DNase treated with RQ1 DNase before reverse transcription, targeting roughly 1 to 1,100 ng input. To check how robust the pipeline was in samples where T cells make up a minority population, libraries were built from skin biopsies and whole blood. General findings and caveats noted by the study authors: The potential sensitivity of the RNA-based method to TCR transcript changes with T cell activation and differentiation was acknowledged.

This TCR was sampled from a female donor in good health. The V and J genes are TRBV6-5 and TRBJ2-7; TRBD1 might be the D gene, on 5 matching bases. The DNA reads TGTGCCAGCAGTTACGGCAGGGCCTACGAGCAGTACTTC. Translation gives CASSYGRAYEQYF.